This T cell receptor beta chain was profiled in a study of PD-1 blockade in classical Hodgkin lymphoma. Germline V gene sequence: CDR1 SEHNR, CDR2 FQNEAQ (reference sequence). Between the trimmed V and J ends, which lost 1 base and 4 bases, there was a span of 8 bases. CDR3 length: 14 residues. Relapse after autologous stem cell transplantation occurred in every patient, and brentuximab vedotin exposure varied. Profiling relied on immunoSEQ multiplex PCR, and the TCRdb table lists in-frame clones only, not all of them. The top ten clones hold 7.5% to 9.5% of a sample with around 20,000 clones, 80% to 90% of them seen once. This clone has a single count.

The sample consisted of peripheral blood mononuclear cells (PBMCs), taken before the second cycle of nivolumab. The sequence came from a human donor with classical Hodgkin lymphoma. This chain joins TRBV7-9 and TRBJ1-5; D is undetermined. The CDR3 region is CASSLETRNQPQHF. The CDR3 DNA is TGTGCCAGCAGCTTAGAGACAAGGAATCAGCCCCAGCATTTT.